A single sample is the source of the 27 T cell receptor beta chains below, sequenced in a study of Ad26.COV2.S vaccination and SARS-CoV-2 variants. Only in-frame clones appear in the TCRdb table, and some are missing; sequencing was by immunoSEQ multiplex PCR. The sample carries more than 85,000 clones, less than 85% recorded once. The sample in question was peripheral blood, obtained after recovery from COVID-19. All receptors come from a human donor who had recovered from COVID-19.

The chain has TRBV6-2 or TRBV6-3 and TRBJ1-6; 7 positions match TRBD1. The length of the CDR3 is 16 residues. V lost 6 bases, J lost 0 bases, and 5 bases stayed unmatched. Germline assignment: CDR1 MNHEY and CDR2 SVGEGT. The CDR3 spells CASSQTGSSYNSPLHF. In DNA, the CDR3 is TGTGCCAGCAGCCAGACAGGGAGCTCCTATAATTCACCCCTCCACTTT.

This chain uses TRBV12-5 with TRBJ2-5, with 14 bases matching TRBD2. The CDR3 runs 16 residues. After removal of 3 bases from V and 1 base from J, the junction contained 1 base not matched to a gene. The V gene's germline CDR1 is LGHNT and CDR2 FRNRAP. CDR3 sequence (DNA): TGTGCTAGTGGTTTAGGACTAGCGGGAGGCCAAGAGACCCAGTACTTC. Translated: CASGLGLAGGQETQYF. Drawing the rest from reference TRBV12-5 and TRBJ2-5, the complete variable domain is DARVTQTPRHKVTEMGQEVTMRCQPILGHNTVFWYRQTMMQGLELLAYFRNRAPLDDSGMPKDRFSAEMPDATLATLKIQPSEPRDSAVYFCASGLGLAGGQETQYFGPGTRLLVL.

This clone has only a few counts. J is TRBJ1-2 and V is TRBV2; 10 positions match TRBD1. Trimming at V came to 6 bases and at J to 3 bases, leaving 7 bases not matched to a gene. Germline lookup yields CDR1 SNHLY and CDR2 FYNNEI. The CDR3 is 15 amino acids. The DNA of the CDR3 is TGTGCCAGCAGGGGGGGACAGGGGAGGGACTATGGCTACACCTTC. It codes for CASRGGQGRDYGYTF.

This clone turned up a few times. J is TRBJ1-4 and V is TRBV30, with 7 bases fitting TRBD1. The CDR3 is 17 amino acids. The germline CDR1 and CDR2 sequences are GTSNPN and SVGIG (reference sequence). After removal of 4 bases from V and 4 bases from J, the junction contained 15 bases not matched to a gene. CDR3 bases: TGTGCCTGGACTGGACAGGATTGGTTCGGGCATAATGAAAAACTGTTTTTT. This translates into CAWTGQDWFGHNEKLFF.

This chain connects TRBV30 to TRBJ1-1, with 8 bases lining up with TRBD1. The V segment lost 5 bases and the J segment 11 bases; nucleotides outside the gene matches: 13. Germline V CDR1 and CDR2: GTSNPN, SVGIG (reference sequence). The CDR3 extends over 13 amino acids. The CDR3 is CAWDGQGHFEAFF. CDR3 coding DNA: TGTGCCTGGGATGGACAGGGCCACTTTGAGGCTTTCTTT.

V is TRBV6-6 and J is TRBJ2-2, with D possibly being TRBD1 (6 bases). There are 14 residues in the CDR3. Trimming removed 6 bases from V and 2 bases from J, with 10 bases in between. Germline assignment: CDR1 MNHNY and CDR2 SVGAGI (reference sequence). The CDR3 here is CASSPGHNTGELFF. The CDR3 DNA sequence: TGTGCCAGCAGCCCGGGACATAACACCGGGGAGCTGTTTTTT.

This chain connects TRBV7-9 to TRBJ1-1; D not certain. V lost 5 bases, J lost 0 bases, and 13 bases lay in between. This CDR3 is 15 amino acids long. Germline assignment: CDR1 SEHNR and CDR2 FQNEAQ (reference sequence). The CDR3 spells CASSPRMKVNTEAFF. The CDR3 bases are TGTGCCAGCAGCCCTCGTATGAAAGTGAACACTGAAGCTTTCTTT.

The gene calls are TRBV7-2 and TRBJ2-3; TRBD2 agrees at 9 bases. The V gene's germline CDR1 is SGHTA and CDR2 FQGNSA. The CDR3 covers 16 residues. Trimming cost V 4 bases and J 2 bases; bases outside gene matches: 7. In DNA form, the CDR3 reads TGTGCCAGCAGCTGGCGGGGGGGCCGGGACACAGATACGCAGTATTTT. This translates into CASSWRGGRDTDTQYF. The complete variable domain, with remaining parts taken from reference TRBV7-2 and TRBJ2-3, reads GAGVSQSPSNKVTEKGKDVELRCDPISGHTALYWYRQSLGQGLEFLIYFQGNSAPDKSGLPSDRFSAERTGGSVSTLTIQRTQQEDSAVYLCASSWRGGRDTDTQYFGPGTRLTVL.

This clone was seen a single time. The CDR3: CASSSTGSYGYTF. The CDR3 DNA sequence: TGTGCCAGCAGTTCGACAGGGAGCTATGGCTACACCTTC. This rearrangement joins TRBV6-2 or TRBV6-3 to TRBJ1-2, with 7 bases matching TRBD1. V trimming: 4 bases; J trimming: 4 bases; junction bases outside the gene matches: 3. Germline V gives CDR1 MNHEY, CDR2 SVGEGT. The CDR3 covers 13 residues.

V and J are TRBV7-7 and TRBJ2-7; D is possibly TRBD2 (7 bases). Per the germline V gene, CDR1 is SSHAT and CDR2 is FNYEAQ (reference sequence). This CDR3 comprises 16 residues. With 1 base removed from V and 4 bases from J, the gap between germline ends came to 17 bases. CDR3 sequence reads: CASSLEGLRGPYEQYF. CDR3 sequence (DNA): TGTGCCAGCAGCTTAGAAGGGTTGCGGGGGCCGTACGAGCAGTACTTC.

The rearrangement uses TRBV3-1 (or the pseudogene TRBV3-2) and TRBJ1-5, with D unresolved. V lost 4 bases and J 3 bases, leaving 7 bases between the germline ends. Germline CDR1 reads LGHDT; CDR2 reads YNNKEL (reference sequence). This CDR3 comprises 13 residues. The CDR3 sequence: CASSPSDNQPQHF. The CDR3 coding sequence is TGTGCCAGCAGCCCCTCGGACAATCAGCCCCAGCATTTT.

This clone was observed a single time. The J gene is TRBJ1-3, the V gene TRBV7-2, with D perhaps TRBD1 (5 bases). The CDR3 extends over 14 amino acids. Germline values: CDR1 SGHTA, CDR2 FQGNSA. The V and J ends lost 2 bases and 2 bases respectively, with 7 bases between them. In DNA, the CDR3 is TGTGCCAGCAGCTTACAGGGAACTGGAAACACCATATATTTT. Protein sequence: CASSLQGTGNTIYF.

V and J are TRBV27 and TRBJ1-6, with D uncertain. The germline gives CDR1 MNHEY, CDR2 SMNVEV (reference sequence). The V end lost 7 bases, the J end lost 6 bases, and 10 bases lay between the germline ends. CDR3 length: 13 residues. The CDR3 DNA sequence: TGTGCCAGCATGCGGGGTTCTAATTCACCCCTCCACTTT. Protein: CASMRGSNSPLHF.

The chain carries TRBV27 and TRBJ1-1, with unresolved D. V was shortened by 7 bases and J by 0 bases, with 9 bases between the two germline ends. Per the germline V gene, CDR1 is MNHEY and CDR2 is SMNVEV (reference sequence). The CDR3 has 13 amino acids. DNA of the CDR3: TGTGCCAGCAAACCGGATTTGAACACTGAAGCTTTCTTT. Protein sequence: CASKPDLNTEAFF.

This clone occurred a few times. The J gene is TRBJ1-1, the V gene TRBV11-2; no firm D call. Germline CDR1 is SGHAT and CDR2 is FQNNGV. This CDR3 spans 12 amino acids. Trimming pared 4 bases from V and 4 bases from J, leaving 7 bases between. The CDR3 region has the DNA TGTGCCAGCAGCTACGACGGCACTGAAGCTTTCTTT. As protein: CASSYDGTEAFF.

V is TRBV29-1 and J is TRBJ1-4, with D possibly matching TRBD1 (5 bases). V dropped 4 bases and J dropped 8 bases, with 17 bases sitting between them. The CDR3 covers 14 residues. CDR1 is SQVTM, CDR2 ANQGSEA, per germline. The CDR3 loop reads CSVGWARDGEKLFF. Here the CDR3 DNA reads TGCAGCGTTGGGTGGGCCCGGGACGGGGAAAAACTGTTTTTT.

CDR3 nucleotides: TGTGCCAGCAGTTCAGGAGGGGCCCTAGAGACCCAGTACTTC. Amino acid sequence: CASSSGGALETQYF. The chain is built from TRBV27 and TRBJ2-5, with a tentative D call TRBD2 (6 bases). Germline CDR1 MNHEY, CDR2 SMNVEV (reference sequence). The CDR3 is made up of 14 amino acids. The germline V and J ends were trimmed by 4 bases and 4 bases, with 13 bases remaining between them.

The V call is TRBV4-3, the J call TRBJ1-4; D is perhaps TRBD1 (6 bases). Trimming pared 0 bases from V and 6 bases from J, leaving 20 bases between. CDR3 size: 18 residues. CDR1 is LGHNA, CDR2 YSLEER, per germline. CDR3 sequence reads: CASSQDRGRGLIDEKLFF. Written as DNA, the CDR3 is TGCGCCAGCAGCCAAGACAGGGGCCGAGGGTTAATAGATGAAAAACTGTTTTTT.

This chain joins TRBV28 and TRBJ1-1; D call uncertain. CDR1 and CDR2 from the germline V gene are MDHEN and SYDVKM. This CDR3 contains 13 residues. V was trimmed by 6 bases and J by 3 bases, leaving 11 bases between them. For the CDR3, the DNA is TGTGCCAGCAGGTGGCAGTCCTACACTGAAGCTTTCTTT. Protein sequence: CASRWQSYTEAFF. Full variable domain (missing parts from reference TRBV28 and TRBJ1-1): DVKVTQSSRYLVKRTGEKVFLECVQDMDHENMFWYRQDPGLGLRLIYFSYDVKMKEKGDIPEGYSVSREKKERFSLILESASTNQTSMYLCASRWQSYTEAFFGQGTRLTVV.

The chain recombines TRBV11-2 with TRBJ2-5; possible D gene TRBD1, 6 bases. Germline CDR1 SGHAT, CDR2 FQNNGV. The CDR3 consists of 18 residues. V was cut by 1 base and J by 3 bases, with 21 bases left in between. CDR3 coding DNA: TGTGCCAGCAGCTTAGGGATCATACAGGGCCCCTTAGAAGAGACCCAGTACTTC. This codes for CASSLGIIQGPLEETQYF.

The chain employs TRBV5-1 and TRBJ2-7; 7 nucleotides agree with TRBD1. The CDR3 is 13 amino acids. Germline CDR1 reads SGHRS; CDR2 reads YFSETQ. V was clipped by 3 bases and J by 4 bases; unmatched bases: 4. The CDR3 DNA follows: TGCGCCAGCAGCTCAGGGGGACCGTACGAGCAGTACTTC. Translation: CASSSGGPYEQYF.

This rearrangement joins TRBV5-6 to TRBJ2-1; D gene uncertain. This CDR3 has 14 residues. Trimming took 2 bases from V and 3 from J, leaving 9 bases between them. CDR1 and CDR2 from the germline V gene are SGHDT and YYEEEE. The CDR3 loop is CASSFQYYYNEQFF. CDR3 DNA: TGTGCCAGCAGCTTTCAGTATTACTACAATGAGCAGTTCTTC. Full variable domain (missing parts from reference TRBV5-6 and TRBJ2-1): DAGVTQSPTHLIKTRGQQVTLRCSPKSGHDTVSWYQQALGQGPQFIFQYYEEEERQRGNFPDRFSGHQFPNYSSELNVNALLLGDSALYLCASSFQYYYNEQFFGPGTRLTVL.

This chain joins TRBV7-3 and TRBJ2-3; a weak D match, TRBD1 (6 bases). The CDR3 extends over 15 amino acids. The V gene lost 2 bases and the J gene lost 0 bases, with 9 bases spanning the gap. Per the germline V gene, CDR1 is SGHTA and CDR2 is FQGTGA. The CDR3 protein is CASSLGGLSTDTQYF. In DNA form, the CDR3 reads TGTGCCAGCAGCTTAGGGGGCCTTAGCACAGATACGCAGTATTTT.

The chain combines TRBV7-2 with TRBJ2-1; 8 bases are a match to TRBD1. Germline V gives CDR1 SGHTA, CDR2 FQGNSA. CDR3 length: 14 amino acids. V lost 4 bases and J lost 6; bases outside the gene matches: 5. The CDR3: CASSSTGVINEQFF. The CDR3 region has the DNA TGTGCCAGCAGCTCGACAGGGGTAATCAATGAGCAGTTCTTC.

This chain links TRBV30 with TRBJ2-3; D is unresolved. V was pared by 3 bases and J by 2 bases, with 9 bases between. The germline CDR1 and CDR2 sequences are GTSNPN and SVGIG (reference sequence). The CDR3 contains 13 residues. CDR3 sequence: CAWSAVATDTQYF. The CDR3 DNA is TGTGCCTGGAGCGCCGTGGCCACAGATACGCAGTATTTT.

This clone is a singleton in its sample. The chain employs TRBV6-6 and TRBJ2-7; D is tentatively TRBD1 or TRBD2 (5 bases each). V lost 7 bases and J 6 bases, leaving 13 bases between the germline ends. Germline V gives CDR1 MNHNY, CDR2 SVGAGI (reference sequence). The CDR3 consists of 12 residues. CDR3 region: CASTGRQREQYF. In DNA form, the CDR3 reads TGTGCCAGCACGGGGAGACAGCGCGAGCAGTACTTC.

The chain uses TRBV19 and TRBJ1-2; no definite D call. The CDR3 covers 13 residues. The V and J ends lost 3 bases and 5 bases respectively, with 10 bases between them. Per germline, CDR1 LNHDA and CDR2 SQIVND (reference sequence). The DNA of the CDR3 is TGTGCCAGTAGTATCGTTGGCAGGTATGGCTACACCTTC. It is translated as CASSIVGRYGYTF.